This T cell receptor beta chain was identified in a study of shared clonotypes between healthy human individuals. The germline V and J ends were trimmed by 5 bases and 1 base, with 13 bases remaining between them. CDR1 and CDR2 from the germline V gene are MNHEY and SVGAGI. The CDR3 length is 15 residues. Genomic DNA from each subset was divided evenly over several immunoSEQ plates. The method was immunoSEQ multiplex PCR; TCRdb's version includes in-frame clones alone and lacks a portion of them. The sample has about 2,100,000 clones; roughly 91% are singletons. Positive CCR7 selection of CD45RO-negative cells yielded the naive CD8 cells, and terminally differentiated effector memory CD45RA+ cells were excluded. Donors comprised healthy HIV-negative adults lacking recent acute infections or vaccinations. As regards this clone: Its antigen is unidentified.

Findings of the study overall: Larger richness was generally estimated for naive than memory subsets.

The sequence derives from a man between 18 and 29 years old in good health. Some clones in this sample may be carry-over from other donors' samples. The chain uses TRBV6-5 and TRBJ2-3; no clear D. Sequencing was done on a sample of naive CD8+ T cells from PBMCs. The CDR3 coding sequence is TGTGCCAGCAGTCCTTTAAAGGGCGGCACAGATACGCAGTATTTT. The encoded protein is CASSPLKGGTDTQYF.